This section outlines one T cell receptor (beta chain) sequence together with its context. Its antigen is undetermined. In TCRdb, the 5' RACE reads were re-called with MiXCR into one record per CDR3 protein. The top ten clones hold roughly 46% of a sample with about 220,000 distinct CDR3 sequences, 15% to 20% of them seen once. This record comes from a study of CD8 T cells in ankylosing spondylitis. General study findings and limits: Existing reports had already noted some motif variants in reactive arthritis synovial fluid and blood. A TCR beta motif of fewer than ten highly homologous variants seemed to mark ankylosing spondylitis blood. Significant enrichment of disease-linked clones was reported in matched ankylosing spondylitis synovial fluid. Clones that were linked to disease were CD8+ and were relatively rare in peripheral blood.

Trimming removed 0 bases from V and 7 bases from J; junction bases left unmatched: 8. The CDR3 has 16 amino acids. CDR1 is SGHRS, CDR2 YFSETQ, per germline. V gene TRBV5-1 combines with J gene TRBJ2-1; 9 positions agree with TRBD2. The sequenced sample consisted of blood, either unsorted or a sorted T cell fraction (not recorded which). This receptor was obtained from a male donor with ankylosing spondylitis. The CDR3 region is CASSLAASGVGNEQFF. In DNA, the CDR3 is TGCGCCAGCAGCTTGGCGGCTAGCGGGGTGGGAAATGAGCAGTTCTTC.